The 23 T cell receptor beta chains below were found in one sample sequenced in a study of blood T cell repertoires in COVID-19. Sequencing used immunoSEQ multiplex PCR; TCRdb keeps in-frame clones, though not all of them. The sample contains a few hundred thousand clones, over 65% of which appear only once. Source material: peripheral blood. The source is a man between 60 and 75 years old who had recovered from COVID-19.

J is TRBJ1-2 and V is TRBV10-3, with D uncertain. The germline gives CDR1 ENHRY, CDR2 SYGVKD. The CDR3 has 13 amino acids. Trimming took off 0 bases at V and 5 bases at J, with 7 bases between the two ends. CDR3 sequence: CAISESADYGYTF. The CDR3, as DNA: TGTGCCATCAGTGAGTCGGCGGATTATGGCTACACCTTC.

V is TRBV19 and J is TRBJ1-4; D perhaps matches TRBD1 (5 bases). V was pared by 3 bases and J by 5 bases, with 16 bases between. Germline values: CDR1 LNHDA, CDR2 SQIVND (reference sequence). This CDR3 has 16 residues. CDR3 sequence (DNA): TGTGCCAGTAGTATTAGGAGGGGCCGAACGAATGAAAAACTGTTTTTT. This codes for CASSIRRGRTNEKLFF.

This chain uses TRBV27 with TRBJ1-6; 9 bases line up with TRBD1. The CDR3 contains 15 residues. CDR1 and CDR2 (germline): MNHEY, SMNVEV (reference sequence). V shed 6 bases, J shed 7 bases, and the junction held 7 bases outside the gene matches. The CDR3 DNA reads TGTGCCAGCAGCATGGACAGGGGTGGAAATTCACCCCTCCACTTT. The encoded protein is CASSMDRGGNSPLHF.

The chain is built from TRBV18 and TRBJ1-5; 7 nucleotides match TRBD1. V shed 5 bases and J 1 base; nucleotides not matched to a gene: 8. The CDR3 totals 16 residues. From germline, CDR1 is KGHSH and CDR2 LQKENI. The CDR3 is CASSSYRGGSNQPQHF. CDR3 DNA sequence: TGTGCCAGCTCATCGTACAGGGGTGGGAGCAATCAGCCCCAGCATTTT.

The chain uses TRBV23-1 and TRBJ2-7; D is perhaps TRBD1 (6 bases). TRBV23-1 is reported as an ORF; its role is uncertain. Trimming took 8 bases from V and 5 from J, leaving 22 bases between them. The CDR3 runs 15 residues. This chain's CDR3 is CASPTPGHDIDEQYF. The CDR3 DNA follows: TGCGCCAGCCCTACCCCGGGACACGATATTGACGAGCAGTACTTC.

V gene TRBV13 combines with J gene TRBJ1-1; D call uncertain. V was clipped by 4 bases and J by 8 bases, with 11 bases between them. The CDR3 length is 12 residues. The germline V gene has CDR1 PRHDT and CDR2 FYEKMQ (reference sequence). The CDR3 coding sequence is TGTGCCAGCAGCTCTTTCGGGGAAGAAGCTTTCTTT. Translating it yields CASSSFGEEAFF.

J is TRBJ1-1 and V is TRBV4-1, with D possibly TRBD1 on 6 matching bases. Germline loops: CDR1 MGHRA, CDR2 YSYEKL. The V gene lost 4 bases and the J gene lost 0 bases, with 9 bases spanning the gap. The CDR3 has 14 amino acids. The CDR3, as DNA: TGCGCCAGCAGCCGCGACAGGCTGAACACTGAAGCTTTCTTT. This codes for CASSRDRLNTEAFF.

The chain recombines TRBV27 with TRBJ2-3; 10 nucleotides line up with TRBD2. This CDR3 contains 21 residues. V trimming: 4 bases; J trimming: 8 bases; junction bases outside the gene matches: 27. Germline V gene data show CDR1 as MNHEY and CDR2 as SMNVEV (reference sequence). The CDR3 reads CASSSSSRTSGNTRARGTQYF. CDR3 in DNA: TGTGCCAGCAGTTCCTCCTCCCGGACTAGCGGAAATACCCGAGCACGGGGTACGCAGTATTTT.

The chain has TRBV9 and TRBJ2-5, with 11 bases fitting TRBD2. V shed 1 base and J 4 bases; nucleotides not matched to a gene: 3. The CDR3 totals 15 residues. The germline V gene encodes CDR1 SGDLS and CDR2 YYNGEE. Here the CDR3 reads CASSVTSGGLETQYF. The CDR3 nucleotides are TGTGCCAGCAGCGTAACTAGCGGGGGACTAGAGACCCAGTACTTC.

The CDR3 spells CASSSGGRSAYEQYF. DNA for the CDR3: TGCGCCAGCAGCTCAGGCGGGCGGTCGGCCTACGAGCAGTACTTC. The chain combines TRBV5-1 with TRBJ2-7, with a tentative D call TRBD2 (5 bases). This CDR3 contains 15 residues. Germline assignment: CDR1 SGHRS and CDR2 YFSETQ. The V end lost 3 bases, the J end lost 2 bases, and 15 bases lay between the germline ends. The variable domain in full, completed from reference TRBV5-1 and TRBJ2-7, reads KAGVTQTPRYLIKTRGQQVTLSCSPISGHRSVSWYQQTPGQGLQFLFEYFSETQRNKGNFPGRFSGRQFSNSRSEMNVSTLELGDSALYLCASSSGGRSAYEQYFGPGTRLTVT.

The gene calls are TRBV11-2 and TRBJ2-3, with D possibly being TRBD2 (5 bases). Trimming stripped 1 base from V and 0 bases from J, with 14 bases between. The CDR3 runs 17 residues. The germline V gene has CDR1 SGHAT and CDR2 FQNNGV. The CDR3 is CASSLGSGGPSTDTQYF. Written as DNA, the CDR3 is TGTGCCAGCAGCTTAGGAAGCGGAGGCCCTAGCACAGATACGCAGTATTTT.

This chain links TRBV4-2 with TRBJ2-2, with 7 bases matching TRBD2. The CDR3 loop spans 17 amino acids. Unmatched junction bases numbered 6, after V lost 0 bases and J lost 2 bases. Per the germline V gene, CDR1 is LGHNA and CDR2 is YNFKEQ. Written as DNA, the CDR3 is TGTGCCAGCAGCCAAGATTTTGGACTAGAAAACACCGGGGAGCTGTTTTTT. It translates to CASSQDFGLENTGELFF.

This clone was seen a handful of times. The chain carries TRBV2 and TRBJ1-5; 8 positions agree with TRBD1. V was pared by 3 bases and J by 11 bases, with 6 bases of the junction left unmatched. There are 13 residues in the CDR3. CDR1 and CDR2 (germline): SNHLY, FYNNEI. CDR3: CASSDDRGRAQHF. In DNA form, the CDR3 reads TGTGCCAGCAGTGATGACAGGGGTCGAGCCCAGCATTTT. The variable domain in full, with the rest retrieved from reference TRBV2 and TRBJ1-5, is EPEVTQTPSHQVTQMGQEVILRCVPISNHLYFYWYRQILGQKVEFLVSFYNNEISEKSEIFDDQFSVERPDGSNFTLKIRSTKLEDSAMYFCASSDDRGRAQHFGDGTRLSIL.

This chain links TRBV2 with TRBJ1-2, with TRBD1 matching 7 bases. This CDR3 has 14 residues. Trimming at V came to 6 bases and at J to 4 bases, leaving 8 bases not matched to a gene. Germline-derived CDR1 and CDR2 are SNHLY and FYNNEI. The chain's CDR3 is CASRPTGLGYGYTF. In DNA form, the CDR3 reads TGTGCCAGCAGGCCGACAGGGCTTGGCTATGGCTACACCTTC. Using reference TRBV2 and TRBJ1-2 for the parts outside the CDR3, the full variable domain is EPEVTQTPSHQVTQMGQEVILRCVPISNHLYFYWYRQILGQKVEFLVSFYNNEISEKSEIFDDQFSVERPDGSNFTLKIRSTKLEDSAMYFCASRPTGLGYGYTFGSGTRLTVV.

The chain combines TRBV15 with TRBJ2-1; tentatively, D is TRBD2 (6 bases). Trimming cost V 0 bases and J 9 bases, with 18 bases left between them. Germline assignment: CDR1 LNHNV and CDR2 YYDKDF (reference sequence). The CDR3 length is 16 residues. CDR3 bases: TGTGCCACCAGCAGAGATGTTGCCGGGGGTAGGAGTGAGCAGTTCTTC. Translation gives CATSRDVAGGRSEQFF.

The V and J genes are TRBV5-1 and TRBJ2-6; possibly TRBD2 for D (5 bases). This CDR3 comprises 15 residues. Trimming cost V 4 bases and J 0 bases, with 8 bases left between them. The germline CDR1 and CDR2 sequences are SGHRS and YFSETQ. The CDR3 nucleotides read TGCGCCAGCAGCCCCGAGGGCTCTGGGGCCAACGTCCTGACTTTC. This sequence encodes CASSPEGSGANVLTF.

This clone showed up just a few times. The chain's CDR3 is CASSRRLDPSYTQPQHF. Here the CDR3 DNA reads TGTGCCAGCAGCCGGCGGCTCGACCCGAGTTATACGCAGCCCCAGCATTTT. The J gene is TRBJ1-5, the V gene TRBV5-6; D ambiguous. Per the germline V gene, CDR1 is SGHDT and CDR2 is YYEEEE. CDR3 size: 17 residues. V dropped 4 bases and J dropped 7 bases, with 24 bases sitting between them. The full variable domain, completed using reference TRBV5-6 and TRBJ1-5, is DAGVTQSPTHLIKTRGQQVTLRCSPKSGHDTVSWYQQALGQGPQFIFQYYEEEERQRGNFPDRFSGHQFPNYSSELNVNALLLGDSALYLCASSRRLDPSYTQPQHFGDGTRLSIL.

The rearrangement joins TRBV6-6 to TRBJ1-2; a possible D gene is TRBD1 (5 bases). The germline gives CDR1 MNHNY, CDR2 SVGAGI (reference sequence). The V end was cut by 4 bases, the J end by 5 bases, with 17 bases between. The CDR3 covers 15 residues. The CDR3: CASSSLVGGWYGYTF. CDR3 bases: TGTGCCAGCAGTTCACTCGTGGGGGGATGGTATGGCTACACCTTC.

Note on this clone: Relative to the germline gene, one junction end is altered; a read error may explain this. The gene calls are TRBV6-5 and TRBJ2-3; D is perhaps TRBD1 (5 bases). This CDR3 region has 12 residues. Germline V gene lookup returns CDR1 MNHEY and CDR2 SVGAGI. Here the CDR3 DNA reads TGTGCCAGCAGTACTGGTATGACAGTCCCAATTTTT. Translating gives CASSTGMTVPIF.

The chain uses TRBV5-1 and TRBJ2-4; 7 bases line up with TRBD1. CDR3 size: 17 residues. The V gene end was trimmed by 0 bases and the J gene end by 2 bases; junction bases not matched to a gene: 8. The germline CDR1 and CDR2 sequences are SGHRS and YFSETQ. In DNA, the CDR3 is TGCGCCAGCAGCTTGGGTACAGGGGTCATTTCCAAAAACATTCAGTACTTC. The encoded protein is CASSLGTGVISKNIQYF.

This clone was detected only once. The genes are TRBV19 and TRBJ2-7; D is perhaps TRBD1 (6 bases). With 5 bases removed from V and 2 bases from J, the gap between germline ends came to 13 bases. Looked up from germline, CDR1 is LNHDA and CDR2 is SQIVND (reference sequence). The CDR3 sequence is 14 residues long. CDR3 nucleotide sequence: TGTGCCAGTAGTGCGACAGGACAAGCCTACGAGCAGTACTTC. This encodes CASSATGQAYEQYF.

J is TRBJ1-2 and V is TRBV4-1, with D possibly TRBD1 on 6 matching bases. V lost 0 bases and J lost 5, with 13 bases in between. The length of the CDR3 is 15 residues. The germline V gene encodes CDR1 MGHRA and CDR2 YSYEKL. DNA for the CDR3: TGCGCCAGCAGCCAAGATCACAGGGTTCCGTATGGCTACACCTTC. It translates to CASSQDHRVPYGYTF.

The chain uses TRBV10-3 and TRBJ2-5; D might be TRBD1 (6 bases). CDR1 is ENHRY, CDR2 SYGVKD, per germline. The ends were cut back, 6 bases at V and 5 bases at J, with 13 bases in the middle. This CDR3 has 13 amino acids. CDR3 DNA sequence: TGTGCCATCAGGGTGCAGGGGACGGAGACCCAGTACTTC. This sequence encodes CAIRVQGTETQYF.